The entry below describes one TCR beta chain. Naivety among CD8 cells was defined by CD45RO negativity and positive CCR7 selection, thereby excluding terminally differentiated effector memory CD45RA+ cells. Data came from immunoSEQ multiplex PCR; TCRdb stores just in-frame clones and leaves some out. The sample comprises approximately 740,000 clones, 92% of which are singletons, and around 24% rests with the top ten. The data originate from a study of shared clonotypes between healthy human individuals. CDR3 length equals 15 residues. Germline assignment: CDR1 SGHNT and CDR2 YYREEE (reference sequence). The J segment lost 4 bases and the V segment lost 4 bases, leaving 6 bases of the junction unmatched.

J is TRBJ2-1 and V is TRBV5-4, with 9 bases that match TRBD1. This TCR was sampled from a man younger than 45 in good health. The sequenced sample consisted of naive CD8+ T cells sorted from blood. In DNA form, the CDR3 reads TGTGCCAGCAGCCCGGGACAGGGTTTTTACAATGAGCAGTTCTTC. Protein sequence: CASSPGQGFYNEQFF.